Below, 21 T cell receptor beta chains from the same sample are listed, as sequenced in a study of tumor and adjacent non-tumor tissue in lung cancer. Three rounds of nested PCR, following a modified ARM-PCR protocol, produced the TCRbeta library. TCRdb itself ran the multiplex PCR reads through MiXCR, one entry per CDR3 protein. This table has some 73,000 distinct CDR3 sequences, roughly 80% appearing once. This sample's RNA came from whole unsorted tissue. More than 3 cm separated this lung sample from the edge of the tumor. Material: distant non-tumor lung tissue. The receptors originated from a man in his 60s with non-small cell lung cancer.

With respect to this clonotype: One end of the junction fails to match germline, which may point to a read error. The V call is TRBV20-1, the J call TRBJ2-1; 9 nucleotides align to TRBD2. Germline assignment: CDR1 DFQATT and CDR2 SNEGSKA (reference sequence). CDR3 length: 15 amino acids. CDR3 sequence reads: CSARPGGTSSGEQLF. The CDR3 DNA reads TGCAGTGCTAGACCCGGGGGGACTAGCTCGGGTGAGCAGCTCTTC.

Points on this clonotype: At one end the junction does not follow the germline gene, possibly because of a read error. The rearrangement uses TRBV4-3 and TRBJ1-1; D may be TRBD1 (5 bases). Germline values: CDR1 LGHNA, CDR2 YSLEER. The CDR3 is 15 residues long. CDR3 bases: TGCGCCAGCAGCCAAGAGGGGCTACTGAGCACTGAAGTTTTCTTT. Its translation is CASSQEGLLSTEVFF.

The CDR3 region is CASRLTGGSETQYF. In DNA form, the CDR3 reads TGTGCCAGCAGGCTTACAGGGGGCTCGGAGACCCAGTACTTC. This chain connects TRBV11-1 to TRBJ2-5; TRBD1 matches 9 bases. The CDR3 consists of 14 residues. V was clipped by 6 bases and J by 5 bases; unmatched bases: 7. Germline assignment: CDR1 SGHAT and CDR2 FQDESV (reference sequence). The full variable domain, its missing parts supplied by reference TRBV11-1 and TRBJ2-5, is EAEVAQSPRYKITEKSQAVAFWCDPISGHATLYWYRQILGQGPELLVQFQDESVVDDSQLPKDRFSAERLKGVDSTLKIQPAELGDSAMYLCASRLTGGSETQYFGPGTRLLVL.

Note on this clonotype: As the CDR3 is not closed by the conserved phenylalanine or tryptophan, this likely results from a read error. This chain connects TRBV6-1 to TRBJ1-5, with D hard to call. Germline assignment: CDR1 MNHNS and CDR2 SASEGT. The CDR3 totals 14 residues. The V end was cut by 4 bases, the J end by 0 bases, with 7 bases between. CDR3 bases: TGTGCCAGCAGTGGACACAATAGCAATCAGCCCCAGCATTAT. Translation: CASSGHNSNQPQHY.

This clonotype showed up just once. Because the CDR3's place on the DNA is in doubt, the DNA is left out and the CDR3 is given as listed by TCRdb. The rearrangement joins TRBV4-3 to TRBJ1-2; the D call of TRBD1 is as the table states it, not checked on the DNA. The CDR3 is 16 residues long, ends included. Germline lookup yields CDR1 LGHNA and CDR2 YSLEER. The chain's CDR3 is CACSQDHAGDPYGCTF.

V and J are TRBV7-8 and TRBJ2-7; D may match TRBD1 or TRBD2 (5 bases each). Germline CDR1 and CDR2: SGHVS and FQNEAQ. The CDR3 sequence is 17 residues long. V lost 1 base to trimming and J lost 3 bases, with 19 bases between them. CDR3 in amino acids: CASSLGGMSGLNYEQYF. The CDR3 nucleotides are TGTGCCAGCAGCTTAGGGGGGATGTCGGGGCTCAACTACGAGCAGTACTTC. The full variable domain, in which reference TRBV7-8 and TRBJ2-7 provide the parts outside the CDR3, is GAGVSQSPRYKVAKRGQDVALRCDPISGHVSLFWYQQALGQGPEFLTYFQNEAQLDKSGLPSDRFFAERPEGSVSTLKIQRTQQEDSAVYLCASSLGGMSGLNYEQYFGPGTRLTVT.

Comments on this clonotype: Mismatch with germline at one junction end may stem from a read error. The V and J genes are TRBV5-6 and TRBJ1-1; TRBD1 matches at 7 bases. The germline gives CDR1 SGHDT, CDR2 YYEEEE. The CDR3 is made up of 14 amino acids. The chain's CDR3 is CASSWGQFGAETFF. The CDR3 coding sequence is TGTGCCAGCAGCTGGGGACAGTTTGGGGCTGAAACTTTCTTT.

Worth noting for this clonotype: Since a much larger clone is just one base distant, this may be a read error. The gene calls are TRBV20-1 and TRBJ2-3; 8 positions match TRBD2. This CDR3 has 17 amino acids. CDR1 and CDR2 (germline): DFQATT, SNEGSKA (reference sequence). The V gene end was trimmed by 4 bases and the J gene end by 3 bases; junction bases not matched to a gene: 15. The CDR3 here is CSAILVRTSRKTDTQYF. The DNA of the CDR3 is TGCAGTGCTATACTAGTAAGGACTAGCAGGAAGACAGATACGCAGTATTTT.

On this clonotype itself: One junction end does not reproduce the germline sequence, and a read error may be involved. The genes are TRBV6-6 and TRBJ2-1; D unclear. CDR1 and CDR2 (germline): MNHNY, SVGAGI (reference sequence). This CDR3 has 16 residues. The CDR3 DNA reads as TGTACCAGCAGTTACTTGCCTAGACCCCCCTACAATGAGCAGTTCTTC. It encodes CTSSYLPRPPYNEQFF.

A note on this clonotype: The junction does not match germline at one end; this may be a read error. The CDR3 loop reads CACSEDGRSTGELFF. The CDR3, as DNA: TGTGCCTGCAGCGAAGATGGCCGAAGCACCGGAGAGCTGTTTTTT. This chain uses TRBV11-2 with TRBJ2-2; D is uncertain. Germline V lookup: CDR1 SGHAT, CDR2 FQNNGV. The CDR3 runs 15 residues.

Comments on this clonotype: The junction shows a germline mismatch at one end, possibly a read error. The V and J genes are TRBV4-3 and TRBJ2-6, with unresolved D. Germline V gene lookup returns CDR1 LGHNA and CDR2 YSLEER. The CDR3 sequence is 16 residues long. CDR3 sequence reads: CANSQETVSGANVLTF. Written as DNA, the CDR3 is TGCGCCAACAGCCAAGAGACGGTCTCTGGGGCCAACGTCCTGACTTTC.

CDR3: CSARNPRRGGAETQYF. CDR3 DNA: TGCAGTGCTAGAAATCCTAGGCGGGGGGGCGCAGAGACCCAGTACTTC. The chain employs TRBV20-1 and TRBJ2-5, with TRBD2 identical over 9 bases. This CDR3 comprises 16 residues. Germline V lookup: CDR1 DFQATT, CDR2 SNEGSKA (reference sequence). The ends lost 2 bases at V and 4 bases at J; junction bases unmatched: 11.

In the case of this clonotype: A much larger clone sits a single nucleotide away, making a read error possible. This sequence joins TRBV12-3 or TRBV12-4 and TRBJ2-1; D possibly corresponds to TRBD2 (7 bases). This CDR3 is 16 amino acids long. Deletions cut 5 bases from V and 2 bases from J, with 16 bases between. The CDR3 loop is CASSLRRGGAYNEQFF. The CDR3 bases are TGTGCCAGCAGTCTACGAAGAGGGGGGGCCTACAATGAGCAGTTCTTC.

This clonotype was seen only once. A much larger clone lies a single base off, so this may be a read error. The rearrangement links TRBV10-1 to TRBJ2-3; 7 bases are a match to TRBD2. V was pared by 6 bases and J by 8 bases, with 8 bases of the junction left unmatched. CDR1 WNHNN and CDR2 SYGVQD come from the germline V gene (reference sequence). CDR3 size: 13 residues. DNA of the CDR3: TGCGCCAGCAGAGGACCGGGGGGTCGTACGCAGTATTTT. This gives the protein CASRGPGGRTQYF.

Note on this clonotype: This may stem from a read error, because a much larger clone lies one nucleotide away. This chain links TRBV5-6 with TRBJ2-7, with no clear D. There are 16 residues in the CDR3. Trimming removed 0 bases at V and 6 bases at J, with 19 bases between. Germline loops: CDR1 SGHDT, CDR2 YYEEEE. The CDR3 loop is CASSLAAVALTFEQYF. The CDR3 DNA sequence: TGTGCCAGCAGCTTGGCCGCAGTGGCGTTAACTTTCGAGCAGTACTTC. The complete variable domain, with remaining parts taken from reference TRBV5-6 and TRBJ2-7, reads DAGVTQSPTHLIKTRGQQVTLRCSPKSGHDTVSWYQQALGQGPQFIFQYYEEEERQRGNFPDRFSGHQFPNYSSELNVNALLLGDSALYLCASSLAAVALTFEQYFGPGTRLTVT.

This clonotype was found once. The rearrangement uses TRBV24-1 and TRBJ1-5, with a tentative D call TRBD1 (5 bases). From germline, CDR1 is KGHDR and CDR2 SFDVKD. V lost 6 bases and J lost 3, with 11 bases in between. This CDR3 comprises 14 residues. The chain's CDR3 is CATSSTGNNQPQHF. CDR3 nucleotides: TGTGCCACCAGTAGTACAGGTAACAATCAGCCCCAGCATTTT.

V and J are TRBV11-3 and TRBJ2-2; the D is unclear. Per the germline V gene, CDR1 is SGHNT and CDR2 is YENEEA. The V end was cut by 5 bases, the J end by 5 bases, with 21 bases between. The CDR3 runs to 17 residues. Here the CDR3 reads CASSHLATSNATGELFF. The CDR3 nucleotides read TGTGCCAGCAGCCACCTCGCGACCAGCAATGCGACCGGGGAGCTGTTTTTT.

Many counts were recorded for this clonotype. The chain recombines TRBV6-2 or TRBV6-3 with TRBJ2-7; no clear D gene. The V and J ends lost 7 bases and 0 bases respectively, with 10 bases between them. CDR1 is MNHEY, CDR2 SVGEGT, per germline. This CDR3 has 13 amino acids. CDR3 protein: CASTTPSSYEQYF. The CDR3 DNA follows: TGTGCCAGCACCACCCCAAGCTCCTACGAGCAGTACTTC.

The chain is built from TRBV20-1 and TRBJ2-1, with 12 bases matching TRBD2. CDR1 DFQATT and CDR2 SNEGSKA come from the germline V gene (reference sequence). The CDR3 is 15 residues long. Losses at the gene ends were 4 bases for V and 10 bases for J; bases not matched to a gene: 11. CDR3 loop: CSANQASGRANEQFF. As DNA, the CDR3 is TGCAGTGCTAACCAGGCTAGCGGGAGGGCCAACGAGCAGTTCTTC.

V gene TRBV4-1 combines with J gene TRBJ2-3; tentative D call: TRBD2 (6 bases). This CDR3 has 17 residues. The V end lost 6 bases, the J end lost 0 bases, and 19 bases lay between the germline ends. CDR1 and CDR2 from the germline V gene are MGHRA and YSYEKL. This CDR3 is CASSQKYGGASTDTQYF. The CDR3 nucleotides are TGCGCCAGCAGTCAAAAATACGGCGGGGCTAGCACAGATACGCAGTATTTT.

Concerning this clonotype: The germline gene is not matched at one end of the junction; a read error may be the cause. The V and J genes are TRBV20-1 and TRBJ2-7, with a weak D call TRBD2 (5 bases). CDR3 length: 15 residues. Germline V gives CDR1 DFQATT, CDR2 SNEGSKA (reference sequence). This chain's CDR3 is CNAREGSADTYEQYF. The CDR3 nucleotides read TGCAATGCTAGAGAGGGTAGCGCAGACACCTACGAGCAGTACTTC.